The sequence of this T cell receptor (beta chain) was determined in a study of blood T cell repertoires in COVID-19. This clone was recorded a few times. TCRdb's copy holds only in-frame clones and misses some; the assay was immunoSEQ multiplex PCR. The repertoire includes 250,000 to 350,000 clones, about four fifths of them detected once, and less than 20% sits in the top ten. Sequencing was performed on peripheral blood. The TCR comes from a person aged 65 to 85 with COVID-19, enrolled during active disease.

CDR3 loop: CASSFSGISHEQYF. Here the CDR3 DNA reads TGTGCCAGCAGCTTCAGCGGGATTTCTCACGAGCAGTACTTC. The genes are TRBV7-2 and TRBJ2-7; 7 bases match TRBD2. Germline V gene lookup returns CDR1 SGHTA and CDR2 FQGNSA. V shed 3 bases, J shed 5 bases, and the junction held 7 bases outside the gene matches. This CDR3 region has 14 residues. The full variable domain, with the rest looked up from reference TRBV7-2 and TRBJ2-7, is GAGVSQSPSNKVTEKGKDVELRCDPISGHTALYWYRQSLGQGLEFLIYFQGNSAPDKSGLPSDRFSAERTGGSVSTLTIQRTQQEDSAVYLCASSFSGISHEQYFGPGTRLTVT.